This TCR beta chain appears in the sequencing data of a study of vaccination effects on CD4 cells after COVID-19. Study in general: It was a median of 72 days after the second dose that post-vaccine samples were obtained.

As to this clone: Its target is not known.

V trimming: 8 bases; J trimming: 4 bases; junction bases outside the gene matches: 11. The CDR3 contains 15 residues. Per the germline V gene, CDR1 is LNHDA and CDR2 is SQIVND (reference sequence). Findings and limits, study-wide: Late post-vaccination, clones induced by infection and those induced by vaccine underwent marked clonal contraction.

Expansion of antigen-specific CD4+ T cells with viral peptide pools was carried out by the ViraFEST assay before sequencing. CD4+ T cell isolation took place after 10 days of culture. Each participant was administered two doses of either the BNT162b2 or the mRNA-1273 vaccine. Vaccine recipients, nucleocapsid antibody negative, had no prior SARS-CoV-2 infection. TCRdb keeps only in-frame clones here, not all; method: immunoSEQ multiplex PCR. The table includes more than 50,000 clones, roughly 76% detected once. The rearrangement joins TRBV19 to TRBJ1-5; 7 bases agree with TRBD1. The material was CD4+ T cells from PBMCs cultured with HCoV-OC43 spike peptides, obtained after COVID-19 vaccination. The subset denotes: HCoV-OC43 spike overlapping peptide pool stimulation. This sequence was found in a human donor who received a COVID-19 vaccine. The CDR3 sequence: CASRDRSTDNQPQHF. The CDR3 DNA reads TGTGCCAGTCGGGACAGATCAACAGATAATCAGCCCCAGCATTTT. The complete variable domain, with remaining parts taken from reference TRBV19 and TRBJ1-5, reads DGGITQSPKYLFRKEGQNVTLSCEQNLNHDAMYWYRQDPGQGLRLIYYSQIVNDFQKGDIAEGYSVSREKKESFPLTVTSAQKNPTAFYLCASRDRSTDNQPQHFGDGTRLSIL.